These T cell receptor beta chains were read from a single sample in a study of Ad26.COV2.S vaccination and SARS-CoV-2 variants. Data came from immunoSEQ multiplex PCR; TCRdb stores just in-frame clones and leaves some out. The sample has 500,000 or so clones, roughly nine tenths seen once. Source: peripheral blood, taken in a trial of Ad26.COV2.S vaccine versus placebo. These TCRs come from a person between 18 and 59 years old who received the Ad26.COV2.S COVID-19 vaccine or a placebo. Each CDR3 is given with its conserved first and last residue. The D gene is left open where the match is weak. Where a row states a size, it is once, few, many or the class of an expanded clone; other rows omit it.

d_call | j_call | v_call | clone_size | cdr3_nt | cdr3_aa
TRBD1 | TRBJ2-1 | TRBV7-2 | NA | TGTGCCAGCAGCACAGACAGGGCGGCCTACAATGAGCAGTTCTTC | CASSTDRAAYNEQFF
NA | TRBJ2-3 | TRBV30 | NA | TGTGCCTGGAGCCGGATGGGCACAGATACGCAGTATTTT | CAWSRMGTDTQYF
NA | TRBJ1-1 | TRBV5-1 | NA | TGCGCCAGCAGCTTGCCCCCCGGCACTGAAGCTTTCTTT | CASSLPPGTEAFF
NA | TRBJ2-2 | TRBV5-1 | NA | TGCGCCAGCAGCTTGCCCGGGGGAAACCACGGGGAGCTGTTTTTT | CASSLPGGNHGELFF
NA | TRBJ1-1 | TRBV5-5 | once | TGTGCCAGCAGCGCACCCGGGAGGACTGAAGCTTTCTTT | CASSAPGRTEAFF
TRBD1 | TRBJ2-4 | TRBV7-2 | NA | TGTGCCAGCAGCTTAGGTCCGGGACAGGGAGGGATTCAGTACTTC | CASSLGPGQGGIQYF
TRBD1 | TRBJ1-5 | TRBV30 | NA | TGTGCCTGGAGTGGTACAGGGGCGTTTCAGCCCCAGCATTTT | CAWSGTGAFQPQHF
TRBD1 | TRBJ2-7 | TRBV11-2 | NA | TGTGCCAGCAGCAAAAAAGACAGGGTGAATAGGGCCTACGAGCAGTACTTC | CASSKKDRVNRAYEQYF
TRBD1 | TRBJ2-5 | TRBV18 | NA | TGTGCCAGCTCACCGGGACAGGGCCCAGAGACCCAGTACTTC | CASSPGQGPETQYF
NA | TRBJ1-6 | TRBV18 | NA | TGTGCCAGCTCCCCCGTTGGAGGGAGCGGAGATTCACCCCTCCACTTT | CASSPVGGSGDSPLHF
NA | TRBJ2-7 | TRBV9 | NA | TGTGCCAGCAGCGGAAATATTCTACTGAGCAGGTCCTACGAGCAGTACTTC | CASSGNILLSRSYEQYF
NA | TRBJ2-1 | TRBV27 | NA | TGTGCCAGCAGTTTATTCGGCAGGGAAGGGTCTGAGCAGTTCTTC | CASSLFGREGSEQFF
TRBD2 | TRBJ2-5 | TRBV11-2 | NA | TGTGCCAGCAGGAGACTAGCGGTCGTAGGGGAGACCCAGTACTTC | CASRRLAVVGETQYF
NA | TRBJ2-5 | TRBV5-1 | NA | TGCGCCAGCAGCTTGGGGGCGGGGCCGCAAGAGACCCAGTACTTC | CASSLGAGPQETQYF
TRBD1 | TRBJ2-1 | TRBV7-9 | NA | TGTGCCAGCAGCCAAGGGACAGGGGGCAAGAATGAGCAGTTCTTC | CASSQGTGGKNEQFF
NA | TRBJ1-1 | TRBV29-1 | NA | TGCAGCGCCCAGAGGGCACAGGGCCGCACTGAAGCTTTCTTT | CSAQRAQGRTEAFF
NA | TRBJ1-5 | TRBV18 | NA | TGTGCCAGCTCAAAGCAGGGGCAGGACAATCAGCCCCAGCATTTT | CASSKQGQDNQPQHF
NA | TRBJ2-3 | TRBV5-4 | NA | TGTGCCAGCAGGTCAGGGACAAATACGCAGTATTTT | CASRSGTNTQYF
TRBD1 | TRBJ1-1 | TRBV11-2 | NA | TGTGCCAGCAGCTTAGCCGGGACAGTTGAAGCTTTCTTT | CASSLAGTVEAFF
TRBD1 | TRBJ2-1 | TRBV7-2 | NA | TGTGCCAGCAGAACAGGGGTCAGCTCCTACAATGAGCAGTTCTTC | CASRTGVSSYNEQFF
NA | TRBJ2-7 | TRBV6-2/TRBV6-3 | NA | TGTGCCAGCAGTTGGGCGGAGTCCTACGAGCAGTACTTC | CASSWAESYEQYF
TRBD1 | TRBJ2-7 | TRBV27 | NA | TGTGCCAGCAGTCGGGACAGGGGGGTTGTGAACGAGCAGTACTTC | CASSRDRGVVNEQYF
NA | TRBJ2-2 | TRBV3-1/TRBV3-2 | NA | TGTGCCAGCAGCCCCCCCCCGCGGGCAGGGATCACCGGGGAGCTGTTTTTT | CASSPPPRAGITGELFF
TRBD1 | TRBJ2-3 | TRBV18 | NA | TGTGCCAGCTCACTAGACAGGGGCACAGATACGCAGTATTTT | CASSLDRGTDTQYF
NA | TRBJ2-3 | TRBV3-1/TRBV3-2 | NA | TGTGCCAGCAGCCAATACGGGAGTGAGACAGATACGCAGTATTTT | CASSQYGSETDTQYF
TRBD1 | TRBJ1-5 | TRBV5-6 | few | TGTGCCAGCAGCTTGGTCCGGGACAGGGATCAGCCCCAGCATTTT | CASSLVRDRDQPQHF
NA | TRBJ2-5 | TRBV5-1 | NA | TGCGCCAGCAGGGCTAGGGAATCGGAGACCCAGTACTTC | CASRARESETQYF
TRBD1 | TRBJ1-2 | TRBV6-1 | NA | TGTGCCAGCAGTGAGCGGACAGGGGCCAACTATGGCTACACCTTC | CASSERTGANYGYTF
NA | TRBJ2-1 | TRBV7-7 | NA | TGTGCTAGCAGCTTATCGGCCCAGGGAACGAGTGAGCAGTTCTTC | CASSLSAQGTSEQFF
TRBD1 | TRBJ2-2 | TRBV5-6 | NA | TGTGCCAGCAGCTTGAAGAGGACAGGGGGCTTGATCGGGGAGCTGTTTTTT | CASSLKRTGGLIGELFF
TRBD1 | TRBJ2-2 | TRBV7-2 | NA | TGTGCCAGCAGGCTCCGTCCGGGACAGGGGGCCGGGGAGCTGTTTTTT | CASRLRPGQGAGELFF
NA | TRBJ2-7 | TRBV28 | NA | TGTGCCAGCAGTTCCCCAAGGGGTTACAGCTCCTACGAGCAGTACTTC | CASSSPRGYSSYEQYF